The T cell receptor beta chain under discussion was sequenced for a study of T cell responses to AZD1222 COVID-19 vaccine. Clones were read by immunoSEQ multiplex PCR, and TCRdb kept only the in-frame ones, dropping some. The data hold some 180,000 clones, with 80% to 95% observed a single time. V gave up 4 bases and J gave up 5 bases, with 18 bases separating them. CDR1 and CDR2 (germline): MNHNS, SASEGT. The CDR3 has 16 residues. Study-level results: Reports indicate that nearly half of spike-specific TCRs are directed at unmutated variant regions. Vaccine-associated CD4 TCRs ranged over spike, dominating at 160-218 and 743-854.

Comments on this clone: Antigen unknown.

This sample comprised peripheral blood, obtained on day 0 of AZD1222 vaccination. V gene TRBV6-1 combines with J gene TRBJ2-1, with D uncertain. The origin of this receptor is an adult in good health. CDR3 amino acids: CASSGGRPLVDNEQFF. The CDR3 bases are TGTGCCAGCAGTGGAGGAAGACCCTTGGTGGACAATGAGCAGTTCTTC.